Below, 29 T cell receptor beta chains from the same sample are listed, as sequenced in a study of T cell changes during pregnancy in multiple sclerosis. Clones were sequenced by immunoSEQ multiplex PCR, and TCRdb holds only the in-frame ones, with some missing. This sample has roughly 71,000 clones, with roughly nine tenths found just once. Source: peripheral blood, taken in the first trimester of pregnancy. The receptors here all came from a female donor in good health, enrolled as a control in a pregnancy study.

This chain's CDR3 is CASSLGLAESSYEQYF. The CDR3 DNA reads TGTGCCAGCAGCTTAGGATTGGCGGAGAGCTCCTACGAGCAGTACTTC. V usage is TRBV7-8 and J usage is TRBJ2-7, with D hard to call. The CDR3 runs to 16 residues. From germline, CDR1 is SGHVS and CDR2 FQNEAQ. Deletions cut 1 base from V and 0 bases from J, with 13 bases between.

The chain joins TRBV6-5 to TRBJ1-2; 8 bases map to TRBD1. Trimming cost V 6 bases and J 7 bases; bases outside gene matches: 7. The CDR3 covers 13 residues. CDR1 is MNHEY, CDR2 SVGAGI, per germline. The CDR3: CASRTGVGGGYTF. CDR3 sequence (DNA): TGTGCCAGCAGGACAGGGGTCGGCGGTGGCTACACCTTC.

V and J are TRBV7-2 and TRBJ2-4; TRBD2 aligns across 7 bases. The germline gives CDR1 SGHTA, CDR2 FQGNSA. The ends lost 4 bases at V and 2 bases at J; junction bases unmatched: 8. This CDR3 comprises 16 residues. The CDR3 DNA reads TGTGCCAGCAGCTACCGGACTAGTTCGTCCAAAAACATTCAGTACTTC. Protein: CASSYRTSSSKNIQYF.

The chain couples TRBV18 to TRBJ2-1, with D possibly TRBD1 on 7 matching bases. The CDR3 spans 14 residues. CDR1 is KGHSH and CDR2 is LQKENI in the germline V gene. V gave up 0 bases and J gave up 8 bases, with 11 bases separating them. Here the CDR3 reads CASSPPTGEDEQFF. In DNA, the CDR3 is TGTGCCAGCTCACCACCCACAGGGGAGGATGAGCAGTTCTTC.

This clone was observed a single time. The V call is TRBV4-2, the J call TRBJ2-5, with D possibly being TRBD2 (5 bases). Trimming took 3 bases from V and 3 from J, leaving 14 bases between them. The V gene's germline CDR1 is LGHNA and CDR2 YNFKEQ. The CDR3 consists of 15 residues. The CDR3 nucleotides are TGTGCCAGCAGCCACGCGGGCCCGGAGGAAGAGACCCAGTACTTC. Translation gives CASSHAGPEEETQYF.

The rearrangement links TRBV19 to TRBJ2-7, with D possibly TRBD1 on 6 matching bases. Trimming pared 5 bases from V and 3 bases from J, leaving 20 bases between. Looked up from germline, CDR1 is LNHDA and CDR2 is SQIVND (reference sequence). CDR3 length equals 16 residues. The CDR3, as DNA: TGTGCCAGTAGTTCATCTTCGGGTGGGGGCGTCTACGAGCAGTACTTC. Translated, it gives CASSSSSGGGVYEQYF. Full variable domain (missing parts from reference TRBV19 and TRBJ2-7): DGGITQSPKYLFRKEGQNVTLSCEQNLNHDAMYWYRQDPGQGLRLIYYSQIVNDFQKGDIAEGYSVSREKKESFPLTVTSAQKNPTAFYLCASSSSSGGGVYEQYFGPGTRLTVT.

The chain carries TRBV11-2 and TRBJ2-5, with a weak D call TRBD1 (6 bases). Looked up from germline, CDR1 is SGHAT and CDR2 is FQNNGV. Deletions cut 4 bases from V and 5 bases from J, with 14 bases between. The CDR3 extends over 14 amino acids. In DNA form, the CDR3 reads TGTGCCAGCAGCTCTAATCAGGGGAAGGAGACCCAGTACTTC. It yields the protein CASSSNQGKETQYF.

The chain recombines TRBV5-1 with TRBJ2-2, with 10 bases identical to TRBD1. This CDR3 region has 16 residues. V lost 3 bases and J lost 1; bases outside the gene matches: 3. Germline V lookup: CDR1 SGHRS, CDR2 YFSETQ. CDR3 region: CASSSGDRGNTGELFF. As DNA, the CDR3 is TGCGCCAGCAGCTCCGGGGACAGGGGGAACACCGGGGAGCTGTTTTTT.

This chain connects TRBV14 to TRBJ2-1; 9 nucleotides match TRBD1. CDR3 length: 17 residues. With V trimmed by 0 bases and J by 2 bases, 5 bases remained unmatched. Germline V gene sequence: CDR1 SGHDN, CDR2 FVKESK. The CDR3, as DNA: TGTGCCAGCAGCCAAGATTATGGGACAGGGCCCTACAATGAGCAGTTCTTC. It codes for CASSQDYGTGPYNEQFF.

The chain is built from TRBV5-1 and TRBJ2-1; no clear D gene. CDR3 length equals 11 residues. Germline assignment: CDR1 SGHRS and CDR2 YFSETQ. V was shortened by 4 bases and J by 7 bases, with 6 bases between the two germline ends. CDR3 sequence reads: CASSASNEQFF. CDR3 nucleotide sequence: TGCGCCAGCAGCGCTAGTAATGAGCAGTTCTTC. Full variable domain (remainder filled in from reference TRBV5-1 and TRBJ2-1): KAGVTQTPRYLIKTRGQQVTLSCSPISGHRSVSWYQQTPGQGLQFLFEYFSETQRNKGNFPGRFSGRQFSNSRSEMNVSTLELGDSALYLCASSASNEQFFGPGTRLTVL.

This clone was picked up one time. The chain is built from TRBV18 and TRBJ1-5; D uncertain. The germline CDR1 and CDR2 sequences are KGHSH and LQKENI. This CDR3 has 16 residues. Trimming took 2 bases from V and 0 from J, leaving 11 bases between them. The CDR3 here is CASSPDPRNSNQPQHF. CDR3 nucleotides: TGTGCCAGCTCACCAGATCCGAGAAATAGCAATCAGCCCCAGCATTTT.

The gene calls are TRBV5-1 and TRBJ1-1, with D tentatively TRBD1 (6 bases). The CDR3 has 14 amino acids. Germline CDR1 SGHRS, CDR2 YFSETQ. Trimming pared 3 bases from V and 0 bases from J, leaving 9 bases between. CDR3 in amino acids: CASSSTGMNTEAFF. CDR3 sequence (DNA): TGCGCCAGCAGCTCGACAGGAATGAACACTGAAGCTTTCTTT.

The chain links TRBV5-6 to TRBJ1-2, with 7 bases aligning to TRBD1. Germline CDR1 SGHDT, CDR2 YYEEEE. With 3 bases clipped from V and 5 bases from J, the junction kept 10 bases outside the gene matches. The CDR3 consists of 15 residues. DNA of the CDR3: TGTGCCAGCAGCTATAGGACAGGCGGAGGGTATGGCTACACCTTC. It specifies CASSYRTGGGYGYTF.

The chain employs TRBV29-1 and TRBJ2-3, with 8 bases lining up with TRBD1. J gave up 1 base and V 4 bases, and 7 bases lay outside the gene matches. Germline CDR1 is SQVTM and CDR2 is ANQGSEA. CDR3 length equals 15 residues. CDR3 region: CSVVETGVGTDTQYF. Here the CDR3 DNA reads TGCAGCGTTGTAGAGACAGGGGTCGGCACAGATACGCAGTATTTT.

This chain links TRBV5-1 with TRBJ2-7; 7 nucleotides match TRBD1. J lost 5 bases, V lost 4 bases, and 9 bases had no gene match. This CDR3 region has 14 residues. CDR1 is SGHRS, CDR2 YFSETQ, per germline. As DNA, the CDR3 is TGCGCCAGCAGCCCGGGACAGTCCCCTAACGAGCAGTACTTC. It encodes CASSPGQSPNEQYF. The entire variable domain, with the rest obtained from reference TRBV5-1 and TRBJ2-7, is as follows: KAGVTQTPRYLIKTRGQQVTLSCSPISGHRSVSWYQQTPGQGLQFLFEYFSETQRNKGNFPGRFSGRQFSNSRSEMNVSTLELGDSALYLCASSPGQSPNEQYFGPGTRLTVT.

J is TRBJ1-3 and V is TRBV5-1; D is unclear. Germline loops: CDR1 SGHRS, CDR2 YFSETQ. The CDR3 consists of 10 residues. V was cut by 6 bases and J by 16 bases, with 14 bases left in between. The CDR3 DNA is TGCGCCAGCACCCTAGTCGGGGTGTATTTT. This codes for CASTLVGVYF.

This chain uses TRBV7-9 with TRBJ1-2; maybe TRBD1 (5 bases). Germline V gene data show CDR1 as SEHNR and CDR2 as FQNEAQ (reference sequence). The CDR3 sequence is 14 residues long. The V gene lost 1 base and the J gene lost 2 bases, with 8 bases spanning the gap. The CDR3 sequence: CASSLDAGNYGYTF. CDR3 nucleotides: TGTGCCAGCAGCTTAGATGCAGGGAACTATGGCTACACCTTC.

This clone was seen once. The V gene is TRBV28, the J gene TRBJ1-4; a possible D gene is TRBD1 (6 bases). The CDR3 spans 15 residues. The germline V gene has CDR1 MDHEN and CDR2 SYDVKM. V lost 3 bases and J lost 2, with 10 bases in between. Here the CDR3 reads CASSFQGLTNEKLFF. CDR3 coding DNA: TGTGCCAGCAGTTTTCAGGGGTTGACTAATGAAAAACTGTTTTTT.

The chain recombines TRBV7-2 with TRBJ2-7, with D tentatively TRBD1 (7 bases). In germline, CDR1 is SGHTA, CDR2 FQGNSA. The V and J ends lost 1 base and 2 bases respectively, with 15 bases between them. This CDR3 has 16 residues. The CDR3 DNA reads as TGTGCCAGCAGCTTAGGGGCAGGGGGGCTCACCTACGAGCAGTACTTC. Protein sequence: CASSLGAGGLTYEQYF.

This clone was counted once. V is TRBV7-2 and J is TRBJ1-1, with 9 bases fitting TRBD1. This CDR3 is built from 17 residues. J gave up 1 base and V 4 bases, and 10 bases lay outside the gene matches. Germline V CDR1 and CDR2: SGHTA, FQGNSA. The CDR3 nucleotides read TGTGCCAGCAGCTCCCGACAGGGGGTGAGACCGAACACTGAAGCTTTCTTT. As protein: CASSSRQGVRPNTEAFF.

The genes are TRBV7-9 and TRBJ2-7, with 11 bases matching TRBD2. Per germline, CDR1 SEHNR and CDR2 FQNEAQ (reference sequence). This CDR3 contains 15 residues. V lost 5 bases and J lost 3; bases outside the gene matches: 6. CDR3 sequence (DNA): TGTGCCAGCAGCCGACTAGCGGGACTATTCTACGAGCAGTACTTC. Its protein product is CASSRLAGLFYEQYF.

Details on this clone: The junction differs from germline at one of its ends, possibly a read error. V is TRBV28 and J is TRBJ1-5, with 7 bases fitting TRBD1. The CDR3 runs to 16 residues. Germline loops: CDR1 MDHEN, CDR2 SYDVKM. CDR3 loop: CASRATGINSNQPQHF. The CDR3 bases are TGTGCAAGCAGGGCGACAGGGATTAATAGCAATCAGCCCCAGCATTTT.

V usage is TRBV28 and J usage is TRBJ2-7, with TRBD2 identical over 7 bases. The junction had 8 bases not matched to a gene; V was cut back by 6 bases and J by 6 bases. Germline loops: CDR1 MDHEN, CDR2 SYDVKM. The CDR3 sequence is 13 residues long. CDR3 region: CASRIWEGGEQYF. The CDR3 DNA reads TGTGCCAGCAGGATTTGGGAGGGAGGCGAGCAGTACTTC.

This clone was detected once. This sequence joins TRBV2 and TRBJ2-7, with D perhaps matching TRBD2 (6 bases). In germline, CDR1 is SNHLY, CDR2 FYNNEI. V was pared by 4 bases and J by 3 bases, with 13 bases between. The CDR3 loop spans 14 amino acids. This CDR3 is CASSGTNNNYEQYF. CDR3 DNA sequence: TGTGCCAGCAGTGGGACTAACAACAACTACGAGCAGTACTTC.

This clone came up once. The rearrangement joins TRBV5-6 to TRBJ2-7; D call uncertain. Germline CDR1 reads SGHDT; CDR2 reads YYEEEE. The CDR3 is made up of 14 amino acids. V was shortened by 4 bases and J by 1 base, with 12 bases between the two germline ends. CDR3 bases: TGTGCCAGCAGCCGTAGCTTACGGTCCTACGAGCAGTACTTC. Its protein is CASSRSLRSYEQYF.

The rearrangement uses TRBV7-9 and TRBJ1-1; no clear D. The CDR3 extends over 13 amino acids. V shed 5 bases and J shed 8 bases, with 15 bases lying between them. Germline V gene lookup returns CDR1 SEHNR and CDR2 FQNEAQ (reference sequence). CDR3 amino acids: CASSLPMEGEAFF. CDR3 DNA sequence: TGTGCCAGCAGCCTACCGATGGAGGGAGAAGCTTTCTTT.

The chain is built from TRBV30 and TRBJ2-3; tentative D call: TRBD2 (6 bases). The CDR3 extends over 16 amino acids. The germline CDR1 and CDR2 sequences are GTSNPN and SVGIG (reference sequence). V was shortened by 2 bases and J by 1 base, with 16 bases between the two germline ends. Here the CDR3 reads CAWSRPYPGGTDTQYF. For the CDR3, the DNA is TGTGCCTGGAGTCGGCCCTACCCGGGGGGCACAGATACGCAGTATTTT.

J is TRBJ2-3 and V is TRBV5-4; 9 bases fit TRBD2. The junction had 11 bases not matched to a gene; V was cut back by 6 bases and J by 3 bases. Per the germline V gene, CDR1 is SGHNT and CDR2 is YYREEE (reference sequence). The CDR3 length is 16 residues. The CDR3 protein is CASTNRLAANTDTQYF. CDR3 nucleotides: TGTGCCAGCACCAACAGACTAGCGGCGAATACAGATACGCAGTATTTT.

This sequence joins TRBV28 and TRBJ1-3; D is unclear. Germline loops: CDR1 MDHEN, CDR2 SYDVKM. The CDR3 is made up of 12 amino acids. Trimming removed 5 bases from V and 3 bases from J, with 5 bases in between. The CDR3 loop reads CASSQIGNTIYF. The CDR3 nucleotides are TGTGCCAGCAGTCAGATTGGAAACACCATATATTTT.